This T cell receptor (beta chain) was recorded in a study of blood T cells in healthy people across ages. Through a sample-barcoded 5' primer and a J-beta primer mix, a second PCR was run for 7 to 11 cycles. TCRdb fed the 5' RACE reads into MiXCR, producing one record per CDR3 protein. This sample has more than 800,000 distinct CDR3 sequences, with 40% to 50% found just once. This sequence was found in a woman in her sixties in good health. Sequencing was done on a sample of blood.

The CDR3 protein is CASSWDRGSTQYF. The CDR3 nucleotides are TGTGCCAGCAGCTGGGACCGTGGGTCTACGCAGTATTTT. The chain recombines TRBV5-6 with TRBJ2-3; possibly TRBD1 or TRBD2 for D (5 bases each). Trimming removed 3 bases from V and 8 bases from J, with 13 bases in between. Germline CDR1 and CDR2: SGHDT and YYEEEE. The CDR3 runs to 13 residues.